A selection of T cell receptor beta chains follows, all from one sample in a study of cytomegalovirus exposure and HLA in healthy donors. Using immunoSEQ multiplex PCR, the repertoire was profiled, and TCRdb retains in-frame clones only, with some absent. Among 85,000 to 100,000 clones listed, approximately 63% were seen once. Specimen: PBMCs. The source of these receptors is a woman aged 25 to 39 in good health and CMV-seronegative. CDR3s include the opening cysteine and the closing phenylalanine or tryptophan. The D gene is left open where the match is weak. Not every row has a clone size; where given, it reads once, few, many or a size class.

V gene: TRBV19; clone size: -; J gene: TRBJ2-7; D gene: -; CDR3 protein: CASSIAFGQYLSYEQYF; CDR3 DNA: TGTGCCAGTAGTATAGCTTTTGGACAGTACCTTTCCTACGAGCAGTACTTC
V gene: TRBV19; clone size: -; J gene: TRBJ1-1; D gene: -; CDR3 protein: CASTGDFAEAFF; CDR3 DNA: TGTGCCAGTACCGGTGATTTTGCTGAAGCTTTCTTT
V gene: TRBV9; clone size: few; J gene: TRBJ2-1; D gene: -; CDR3 protein: CASSPTGTTSRNEQFF; CDR3 DNA: TGTGCCAGCAGCCCCACAGGGACTACGAGTCGCAATGAGCAGTTCTTC
V gene: TRBV4-1; clone size: -; J gene: TRBJ2-3; D gene: TRBD1; CDR3 protein: CASSQTGTGHTDTQYF; CDR3 DNA: TGCGCCAGCAGCCAAACCGGGACAGGGCACACAGATACGCAGTATTTT
V gene: TRBV6-1; clone size: -; J gene: TRBJ2-3; D gene: -; CDR3 protein: CASSQGWVGTDTQYF; CDR3 DNA: TGTGCCAGCAGTCAGGGGTGGGTGGGCACAGATACGCAGTATTTT
V gene: TRBV2; clone size: -; J gene: TRBJ2-7; D gene: -; CDR3 protein: CASSVEGAAPSYEQYF; CDR3 DNA: TGTGCCAGCAGTGTCGAAGGGGCGGCCCCTTCCTACGAGCAGTACTTC
V gene: TRBV6-6; clone size: -; J gene: TRBJ1-1; D gene: -; CDR3 protein: CASSFTDYTEAFF; CDR3 DNA: TGTGCCAGCAGTTTCACGGACTACACTGAAGCTTTCTTT
V gene: TRBV11-2; clone size: -; J gene: TRBJ2-1; D gene: TRBD2; CDR3 protein: CASSYLRGAYNEQFF; CDR3 DNA: TGTGCCAGCAGCTATCTCCGGGGGGCCTACAATGAGCAGTTCTTC
V gene: TRBV12-2; clone size: -; J gene: TRBJ1-1; D gene: -; CDR3 protein: CASRLPGQAEAFF; CDR3 DNA: TGTGCAAGTCGCTTACCGGGACAGGCCGAGGCTTTCTTT
V gene: TRBV6-5; clone size: -; J gene: TRBJ2-3; D gene: -; CDR3 protein: CASSYAGPRTDTQYF; CDR3 DNA: TGTGCCAGCAGTTACGCGGGACCCCGCACAGATACGCAGTATTTT
V gene: TRBV5-1; clone size: -; J gene: TRBJ1-1; D gene: -; CDR3 protein: CASSIDQGRSTEAFF; CDR3 DNA: TGCGCCAGCAGCATAGATCAGGGGCGAAGCACTGAAGCTTTCTTT
V gene: TRBV2; clone size: -; J gene: TRBJ1-3; D gene: -; CDR3 protein: CASSDQGGSGNTIYF; CDR3 DNA: TGTGCCAGCAGTGACCAGGGAGGCTCTGGAAACACCATATATTTT
V gene: TRBV5-5; clone size: -; J gene: TRBJ2-1; D gene: -; CDR3 protein: CASSLVLATYNEQFF; CDR3 DNA: TGTGCCAGCAGCTTGGTGTTAGCGACGTACAATGAGCAGTTCTTC
V gene: TRBV6-5; clone size: few; J gene: TRBJ1-2; D gene: -; CDR3 protein: CASSYSGQVRGYTF; CDR3 DNA: TGTGCCAGCAGTTACTCGGGACAAGTGAGGGGCTACACCTTC
V gene: TRBV10-3; clone size: -; J gene: TRBJ1-2; D gene: -; CDR3 protein: CAASTGALYGYTF; CDR3 DNA: TGTGCCGCATCGACAGGAGCTTTATATGGCTACACCTTC
V gene: TRBV6-5; clone size: -; J gene: TRBJ2-2; D gene: -; CDR3 protein: CASSGGRTGELFF; CDR3 DNA: TGTGCCAGCAGCGGAGGGAGAACCGGGGAGCTGTTTTTT
V gene: TRBV6-5; clone size: few; J gene: TRBJ2-7; D gene: TRBD1; CDR3 protein: CASRPGQGYEQYF; CDR3 DNA: TGTGCCAGCAGACCGGGACAGGGATACGAGCAGTACTTC